The present T cell receptor (beta chain) was sequenced within a study of T cell responses to AZD1222 COVID-19 vaccine. This clone was picked up one time. Investigators merged groups given second doses at roughly 4 or roughly 12 weeks. Germline CDR1 reads MNHEY; CDR2 reads SVGAGI. The CDR3 runs 13 residues. Trimming shortened V by 7 bases and J by 6 bases, and 12 bases separated the two germline ends. Some clones are missing from TCRdb's copy, which holds only in-frame ones; the method was immunoSEQ multiplex PCR. Altogether 95,000 to 100,000 clones are present, about 87% being singletons, with the ten largest covering more than 8.5%.

This receptor was taken from an adult who received the AZD1222 COVID-19 vaccine. The specimen comprised peripheral blood, sampled 28 days after the second AZD1222 dose. The chain is built from TRBV6-5 and TRBJ2-2, with D maybe TRBD1 (5 bases). This CDR3 is CASTSFRAGELFF. In nucleotides, the CDR3 is TGTGCCAGCACTTCCTTCAGGGCCGGGGAGCTGTTTTTT.